This T cell receptor beta chain derives from a study of CD8+CD57+ T cells in acquired aplastic anemia. As for the study in general: Sorted CD4+ and CD8+ cells yielded DNA averaging roughly 3.3 ug. Sequencing produced an average of roughly 11 million reads per healthy donor for CD4+ cells.

V lost 4 bases to trimming and J lost 14 bases; unmatched junction nucleotides: 12. Germline CDR1 SGHTA, CDR2 FQGTGA. The CDR3 loop spans 13 amino acids. Researchers used genomic DNA as the template to profile TCR beta VDJ and CDR3. TCRdb itself ran the reads through MiXCR, one entry per CDR3 protein. The sample has hundreds of thousands of distinct CDR3 sequences; around 68% are singletons. This clonotype was detected only once. The chain uses TRBV7-3 and TRBJ1-1, with 8 bases that match TRBD1. The sequence was obtained from a human donor in good health, serving as a control. The sequencing sample was made of sorted CD4+, CD8+, or CD8+CD57+ T cells (not recorded which) from PBMCs. CDR3 sequence reads: CASSSWTGNEEFF. CDR3 DNA: TGTGCCAGCAGCTCGTGGACAGGGAATGAGGAGTTCTTT.